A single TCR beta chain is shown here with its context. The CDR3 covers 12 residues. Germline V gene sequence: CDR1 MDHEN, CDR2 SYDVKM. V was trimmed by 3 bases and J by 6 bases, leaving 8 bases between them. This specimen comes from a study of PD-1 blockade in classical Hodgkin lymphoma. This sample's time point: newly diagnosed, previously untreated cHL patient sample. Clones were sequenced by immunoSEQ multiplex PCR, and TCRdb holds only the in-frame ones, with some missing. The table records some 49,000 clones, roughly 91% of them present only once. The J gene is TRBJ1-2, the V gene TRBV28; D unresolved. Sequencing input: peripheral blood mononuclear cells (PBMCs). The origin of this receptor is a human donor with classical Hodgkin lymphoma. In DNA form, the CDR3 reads TGTGCCAGCAGTTTGCCGGGGAATGGCTACACCTTC. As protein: CASSLPGNGYTF.